This T cell receptor beta chain emerged from a study of Ad26.COV2.S vaccination and SARS-CoV-2 variants. The CDR3 has 17 amino acids. Germline assignment: CDR1 SGHRS and CDR2 YFSETQ. With 0 bases removed from V and 1 base from J, the gap between germline ends came to 16 bases. Data came from immunoSEQ multiplex PCR; TCRdb stores just in-frame clones and leaves some out. The sample gives about 680,000 clones, approximately 88% of which show up once; about 1.5% is in the top ten. The treatment is: around 19 received Ad26.COV2.S at low or high dose, single or two shots; about 5 received placebo; per-sample allocation not given. After the first vaccine or placebo injection, samples were drawn on day 63.

The rearrangement uses TRBV5-1 and TRBJ2-5; tentatively, D is TRBD1 (6 bases). Sequenced here: peripheral blood, sampled in a trial of Ad26.COV2.S vaccine versus placebo. This TCR derives from a person between 18 and 59 years old who received the Ad26.COV2.S COVID-19 vaccine or a placebo. Written as DNA, the CDR3 is TGCGCCAGCAGCTTGGGGTTGGGACACATCTTCCAAGAGACCCAGTACTTC. Translation: CASSLGLGHIFQETQYF.